The following is a T cell receptor beta chain sequence with its context. Its target is unknown. This sample is part of a study of cytomegalovirus exposure and HLA in healthy donors. Overall study: Of all 360 or so donors who were genotyped, 75% to 90% belonged to the Caucasian-associated ancestry cluster.

CDR3 length: 15 residues. The V end lost 3 bases, the J end lost 2 bases, and 14 bases lay between the germline ends. CDR1 is SGHVS and CDR2 is FQNEAQ in the germline V gene. Primers included in the PCR were 60 Vbeta and 13 Jbeta primers. Produced via immunoSEQ multiplex PCR; TCRdb's table is partial and in-frame only. The data contain around 150,000 clones, roughly 80% of them singletons. Study-wide results and limits: Cytomegalovirus status was reportedly diagnosed by the classifier with high specificity and sensitivity. Earlier results showed most TCR beta V segments being productive about 87% or about 30% of the time.

The gene calls are TRBV7-8 and TRBJ2-7, with D possibly matching TRBD1 (7 bases). This receptor was taken from a human donor in good health. The sequenced sample was PBMCs. CDR3 bases: TGTGCCAGCAGCTTGAGACAGGGACTCCCCTACGAGCAGTACTTC. It encodes CASSLRQGLPYEQYF.